The clone carrying this TCR beta chain was picked up one time. The antigen remains undetermined. This sample is drawn from a study of cytomegalovirus exposure and HLA in healthy donors. The overall study: Earlier, 110 million or so unique TCR beta sequences were recovered from 200 million or so T cells by an analysis. Overall study results and limits: Within a later analysis, the majority of CMV-associated TCR beta chains appeared HLA-restricted. It was reported that TCR beta sequences correctly inferred the HLA-A and HLA-B alleles for most subjects.

Both 60 Vbeta primers and 13 Jbeta primers went into the PCR. Libraries were prepared by immunoSEQ multiplex PCR; TCRdb keeps only in-frame clonotypes and omits some of them. The sample has about 44,000 clones, about 90% seen once. The source of this sequence is a woman between 40 and 55 years old in good health and CMV-seropositive. The sample consisted of PBMCs.

The CDR3 sequence is CASSLGRGYTDTQYF. CDR3 coding DNA: TGTGCCAGCAGCTTAGGTCGGGGTTACACAGATACGCAGTATTTT. This chain links TRBV11-2 with TRBJ2-3; a possible D gene is TRBD2 (5 bases). Germline V gives CDR1 SGHAT, CDR2 FQNNGV. This CDR3 spans 15 amino acids. The V end lost 1 base, the J end lost 2 bases, and 10 bases lay between the germline ends.